The sequence of this T cell receptor (beta chain) was determined in a study of OX40 agonist ivuxolimab in advanced cancers. Study context: From about 20 to 80 years was the age range, with a mean of 60 years, and 70% to 85% were male. One hepatocellular carcinoma and a couple of cutaneous melanoma patients partially responded.

Clones were sequenced by immunoSEQ multiplex PCR, and TCRdb holds only the in-frame ones, with some missing. This sample has about 100,000 clones, with approximately 94% found just once. The CDR3 consists of 14 residues. The germline V gene encodes CDR1 MNHEY and CDR2 SMNVEV (reference sequence). V lost 3 bases and J 5 bases, leaving 11 bases between the germline ends. Sampling of blood occurred at baseline, cycle 4 day 1, and cycle 7 day 1. Comments on this clone: In the same sample, other DNA sequences code for this CDR3.

This material consisted of CD4+ or CD8+ T cells sorted from blood, taken in a trial of the OX40 agonist ivuxolimab. This chain links TRBV27 with TRBJ2-1; D possibly corresponds to TRBD1 (7 bases). This TCR was sampled from an adult with an advanced solid tumor such as melanoma, head and neck, liver or kidney cancer. This CDR3 reads CASSLRDSNNEQFF. The CDR3 DNA reads TGTGCCAGCAGTTTGCGGGACAGCAACAATGAGCAGTTCTTC.